This T cell receptor (beta chain) was sequenced in a study of CD8+CD57+ T cells in acquired aplastic anemia. Study-wide background: Each DNA sample taken from sorted CD4+ and CD8+ cells came to approximately 3.2 ug on average.

Genomic DNA, serving as template, underwent TCR beta VDJ and CDR3 profiling. From the reads, TCRdb called clonotypes with MiXCR, one entry per CDR3 protein. The sample yields around 200,000 distinct CDR3 sequences, under 65% seen once. Worth noting for this clonotype: What it binds is unknown.

The CDR3 sequence is 15 residues long. The trim removed 5 bases at V and 5 bases at J, leaving 4 bases unmatched. Germline V lookup: CDR1 SGHVS, CDR2 FQNEAQ. Study-level findings and limits: The same twenty-nine CD8+ CDR3 sequences occurred in patients and in controls. The study found no significant CD8+ Simpson's diversity difference between patients and controls.

This chain joins TRBV7-8 and TRBJ1-6; TRBD1 matches 9 bases. The clonotype comes from a human donor in good health. Material: sorted CD4+, CD8+, or CD8+CD57+ T cells (not recorded which) from PBMCs. The CDR3 loop reads CASSVRTGDNSPLHF. The CDR3 coding sequence is TGTGCCAGCAGCGTGAGGACAGGGGATAATTCACCCCTCCACTTT. Full variable domain (rest looked up from reference TRBV7-8 and TRBJ1-6): GAGVSQSPRYKVAKRGQDVALRCDPISGHVSLFWYQQALGQGPEFLTYFQNEAQLDKSGLPSDRFFAERPEGSVSTLKIQRTQQEDSAVYLCASSVRTGDNSPLHFGNGTRLTVT.